Following are 2 T cell receptor beta chains from one sample sequenced in a study of vaccination effects on CD4 cells after COVID-19. It was after roughly 11 days of culture that CD4+ T cells were isolated. This individual contracted SARS-CoV-2 between March and December 2020, as verified by PCR. Vaccination of participants consisted of two doses of either the BNT162b2 or mRNA-1273 vaccine. These receptors' targets are unknown. The data were produced by immunoSEQ multiplex PCR, yet TCRdb's version contains in-frame clones alone and is incomplete. The table has approximately 30,000 clones, roughly four fifths seen once. This specimen consisted of CD4+ T cells from PBMCs cultured without peptide, obtained after COVID-19 vaccination. Source of these receptors: a human donor who had a prior SARS-CoV-2 infection.

This rearrangement joins TRBV10-3 to TRBJ1-2; D not resolved. Trimming stripped 0 bases from V and 8 bases from J, with 10 bases between. Looked up from germline, CDR1 is ENHRY and CDR2 is SYGVKD. The CDR3 length is 13 residues. CDR3 bases: TGTGCCATCAGTGAGTCGAGTCCGGAAGGCTACACCTTC. The encoded protein is CAISESSPEGYTF.

This chain uses TRBV5-1 with TRBJ2-1; D perhaps matches TRBD2 (6 bases). Trimming took 3 bases from V and 6 from J, leaving 16 bases between them. The CDR3 spans 15 residues. Germline V gene lookup returns CDR1 SGHRS and CDR2 YFSETQ. As DNA, the CDR3 is TGCGCCAGCAGCTCCCGGACCGGGGGTTCCAATGAGCAGTTCTTC. It translates to CASSSRTGGSNEQFF.